In this sample, the clone carrying this T cell receptor beta chain turned up many times. The antigen is not known. This sample stems from a study of T-cell memory formation after mild COVID-19. Overall study results and limits: Memory cells collected pre-infection included some clones that later responded, suggesting cross-reactive memory joined.

TCRdb re-called the 5' RACE reads through MiXCR, storing one row per CDR3 protein. The sample contains more than 400,000 distinct CDR3 sequences, roughly 20% of which appear only once. The germline CDR1 and CDR2 sequences are SGHVS and FQNEAQ. The CDR3 is made up of 14 amino acids. V trimming: 4 bases; J trimming: 4 bases; junction bases outside the gene matches: 6. The clonotype originates from an adult woman who had mild COVID-19 (a few samples of this study predate the infection). Cell type and time point are not known. The chain joins TRBV7-8 to TRBJ2-7, with 8 positions matching TRBD2. Sample: PBMCs or a T cell subset sorted from them (not recorded which). As DNA, the CDR3 is TGTGCCAGCAGCTCGAGGACTAGCTGGTACGAGCAGTACTTC. Translating gives CASSSRTSWYEQYF.